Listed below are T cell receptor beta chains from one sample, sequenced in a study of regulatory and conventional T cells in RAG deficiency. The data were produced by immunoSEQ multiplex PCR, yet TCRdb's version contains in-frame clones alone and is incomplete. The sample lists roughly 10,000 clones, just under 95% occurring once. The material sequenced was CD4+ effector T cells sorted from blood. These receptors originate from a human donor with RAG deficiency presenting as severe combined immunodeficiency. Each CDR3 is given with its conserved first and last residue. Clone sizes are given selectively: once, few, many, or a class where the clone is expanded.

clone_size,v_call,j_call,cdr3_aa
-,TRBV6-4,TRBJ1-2,CASSDRGPFYGYTF
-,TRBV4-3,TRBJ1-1,CASSQVPQGRYTEAFF
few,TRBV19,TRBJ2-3,CASSMEPTDTQYF
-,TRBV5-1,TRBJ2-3,CASSLGPRVKADTQYF
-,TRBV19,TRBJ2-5,CASRGQGIQTQYF
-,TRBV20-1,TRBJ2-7,CSADRGYEQYF
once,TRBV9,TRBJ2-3,CASSVAPTDTQYF
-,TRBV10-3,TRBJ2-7,CAISTDRAHEQYF
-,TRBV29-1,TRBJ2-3,CSVENRAADTQYF
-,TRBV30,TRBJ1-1,CAWSVGGWNTEAFF
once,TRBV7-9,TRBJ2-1,CASNWGRSSSYNEQFF
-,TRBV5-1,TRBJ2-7,CASSLSGQIYEQYF
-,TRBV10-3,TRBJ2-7,CAISGYTSYEQYF
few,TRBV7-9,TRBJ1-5,CASSSKYSNQPQHF
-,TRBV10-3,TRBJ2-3,CAITEGGSQDTQYF
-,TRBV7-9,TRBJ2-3,CASSWGPQGASTDTQYF
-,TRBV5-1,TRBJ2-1,CASAEGTSGRNEQFF
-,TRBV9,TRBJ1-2,CASSVAAYGGYTF
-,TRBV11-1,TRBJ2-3,CASSPNSLDTQYF
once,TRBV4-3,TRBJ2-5,CASSQDRGQETQYF
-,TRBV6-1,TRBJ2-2,CGSKIPNTGELFF
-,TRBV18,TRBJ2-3,CASSPPGQLTDTQYF
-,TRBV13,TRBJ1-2,CASSLGLGYGYTF
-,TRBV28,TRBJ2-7,CASSLASRGPYEQYF
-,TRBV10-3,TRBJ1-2,CAITITGDYGYTF
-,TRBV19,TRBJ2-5,CASSPGGGVTQYF
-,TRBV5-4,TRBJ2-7,CASSRDRGEQYF
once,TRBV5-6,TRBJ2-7,CASSLAVYTYEQYF
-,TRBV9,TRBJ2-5,CASSVAPGRGETQYF
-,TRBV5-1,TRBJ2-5,CASSLARDRAQETQYF
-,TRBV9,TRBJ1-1,CASSVVPADTEAFF
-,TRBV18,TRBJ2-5,CASSPRGLYQETQYF
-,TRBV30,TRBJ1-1,CARQGNTEAFF
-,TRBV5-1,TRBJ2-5,CASSFTGGTQYF
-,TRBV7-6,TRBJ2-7,CASSFQKTGYLYEQYF
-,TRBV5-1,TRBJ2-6,CASSLARVYRSGANVLTF
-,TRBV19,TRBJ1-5,CASSIQGQPQHF
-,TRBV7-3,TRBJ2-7,CASSLLAGVDEQYF
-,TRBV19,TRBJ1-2,CASRKYQGGAYGYTF
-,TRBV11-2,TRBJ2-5,CASSLVIETQYF
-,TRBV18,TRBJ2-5,CASSPGSQETQYF